The 21 T cell receptor beta chains in this list originate from one sample, sequenced in a study of cytomegalovirus exposure and HLA in healthy donors. The PCR used 60 Vbeta and 13 Jbeta primers. TCRdb's table, derived via immunoSEQ multiplex PCR, lists solely in-frame clones and lacks some. The repertoire holds over 100,000 clones, with roughly 71% as singletons. The specimen sequenced was PBMCs. The receptors derive from a woman in her thirties or forties in good health and CMV-seronegative.

This sequence joins TRBV5-1 and TRBJ1-3, with 9 bases aligning to TRBD1. Germline values: CDR1 SGHRS, CDR2 YFSETQ. J was trimmed by 6 bases and V by 1 base; bases with no gene match: 2. The CDR3 runs 14 residues. CDR3 in amino acids: CASSLTGGENTIYF. The CDR3 DNA is TGCGCCAGCAGCTTGACAGGGGGCGAAAACACCATATATTTT.

This rearrangement joins TRBV6-5 to TRBJ1-4; no definite D call. The V and J ends lost 3 bases and 8 bases respectively, with 16 bases between them. Germline assignment: CDR1 MNHEY and CDR2 SVGAGI. This CDR3 has 15 amino acids. The CDR3 DNA sequence: TGTGCCAGCAGTTATAGTAACTTGGGCATGGAAAAACTGTTTTTT. Translation gives CASSYSNLGMEKLFF.

CDR3 residues: CASSVTYEQYF. CDR3 DNA: TGTGCCAGCAGTGTTACCTACGAGCAGTACTTC. This chain connects TRBV28 to TRBJ2-7; D remains unclear. Per germline, CDR1 MDHEN and CDR2 SYDVKM. V lost 5 bases, J lost 2 bases, and 4 bases lay in between. This CDR3 has 11 amino acids.

The chain carries TRBV2 and TRBJ1-1, with D unclear. V shed 8 bases and J shed 1 base, with 17 bases lying between them. CDR1 SNHLY and CDR2 FYNNEI come from the germline V gene. The CDR3 consists of 15 residues. Written as DNA, the CDR3 is TGTGCCAGCGATAGGATAGGAGTGGGGAACACTGAAGCTTTCTTT. Amino acids: CASDRIGVGNTEAFF. Looking up the rest from reference TRBV2 and TRBJ1-1 gives the full variable domain: EPEVTQTPSHQVTQMGQEVILRCVPISNHLYFYWYRQILGQKVEFLVSFYNNEISEKSEIFDDQFSVERPDGSNFTLKIRSTKLEDSAMYFCASDRIGVGNTEAFFGQGTRLTVV.

The sample holds one count of this clone. This chain joins TRBV6-1 and TRBJ1-5; TRBD1 matches at 8 bases. Trimming removed 4 bases from V and 2 bases from J; junction bases left unmatched: 7. The CDR3 is made up of 16 amino acids. Germline assignment: CDR1 MNHNS and CDR2 SASEGT. The CDR3 reads CASSARDRGGNQPQHF. The DNA of the CDR3 is TGTGCCAGCAGTGCTCGCGACAGGGGTGGCAATCAGCCCCAGCATTTT.

V gene TRBV6-5 combines with J gene TRBJ2-2; 7 positions agree with TRBD2. Losses at the gene ends were 5 bases for V and 7 bases for J; bases not matched to a gene: 1. CDR1 is MNHEY, CDR2 SVGAGI, per germline. This CDR3 comprises 12 residues. CDR3 residues: CASSPGGGELFF. The DNA for the CDR3 is TGTGCCAGCAGTCCGGGGGGCGGGGAGCTGTTTTTT.

The chain carries TRBV6-1 and TRBJ1-2; the D gene is possibly TRBD1 (5 bases). Germline V gene data show CDR1 as MNHNS and CDR2 as SASEGT. The CDR3 runs to 16 residues. V was clipped by 2 bases and J by 4 bases, with 17 bases between them. The DNA of the CDR3 is TGTGCCAGCAGTGAACCTGGACGCATCGGGGGCTATGGCTACACCTTC. Translation: CASSEPGRIGGYGYTF.

The chain employs TRBV19 and TRBJ2-1; 12 bases are a match to TRBD2. In germline, CDR1 is LNHDA, CDR2 SQIVND (reference sequence). The ends lost 10 bases at V and 4 bases at J; junction bases unmatched: 5. The CDR3 runs to 14 residues. In nucleotides, the CDR3 is TGTGCCACCACGACTAGCGGGGGATACAATGAGCAGTTCTTC. Its translation: CATTTSGGYNEQFF.

This clone was counted once. J is TRBJ1-2 and V is TRBV7-2; no clear D. V was trimmed by 0 bases and J by 2 bases, leaving 7 bases between them. Per the germline V gene, CDR1 is SGHTA and CDR2 is FQGNSA. The CDR3 has 14 residues. CDR3: CASSLARGNYGYTF. The CDR3 DNA is TGTGCCAGCAGCTTAGCGCGCGGGAACTATGGCTACACCTTC.

The rearrangement uses TRBV2 and TRBJ2-7; 8 nucleotides match TRBD2. The CDR3 contains 15 residues. The germline gives CDR1 SNHLY, CDR2 FYNNEI. V shed 6 bases and J 4 bases; nucleotides not matched to a gene: 11. CDR3 amino acids: CASRPIGGGTYEQYF. The CDR3 DNA follows: TGTGCCAGCAGACCGATAGGCGGGGGGACTTACGAGCAGTACTTC.

V is TRBV29-1 and J is TRBJ2-5; 9 nucleotides line up with TRBD1. The CDR3 covers 13 residues. The V gene end was trimmed by 7 bases and the J gene end by 5 bases; junction bases not matched to a gene: 8. Germline V CDR1 and CDR2: SQVTM, ANQGSEA. The CDR3 DNA sequence: TGCAGCGGAACAGGGGGCAAGTCGGAGACCCAGTACTTC. Protein: CSGTGGKSETQYF.

The rearrangement joins TRBV5-4 to TRBJ2-2; D perhaps matches TRBD1 (6 bases). V was trimmed by 6 bases and J by 7 bases, leaving 25 bases between them. Germline V gives CDR1 SGHNT, CDR2 YYREEE (reference sequence). The CDR3 sequence is 17 residues long. CDR3 region: CASTAAPTPIQGGELFF. In nucleotides, the CDR3 is TGTGCCAGCACCGCCGCCCCCACCCCAATACAGGGCGGGGAGCTGTTTTTT. Based on the CDR3 plus reference TRBV5-4 and TRBJ2-2, the full variable domain is ETGVTQSPTHLIKTRGQQVTLRCSSQSGHNTVSWYQQALGQGPQFIFQYYREEENGRGNFPPRFSGLQFPNYSSELNVNALELDDSALYLCASTAAPTPIQGGELFFGEGSRLTVL.

As DNA, the CDR3 is TGTGCCAGCAGTTACGCGAGGGATCAGCCCCAGCATTTT. Protein: CASSYARDQPQHF. This sequence joins TRBV6-6 and TRBJ1-5; D remains unclear. Germline CDR1 and CDR2: MNHNY and SVGAGI (reference sequence). The V and J ends lost 2 bases and 5 bases respectively, with 7 bases between them. The length of the CDR3 is 13 residues.

This chain joins TRBV28 and TRBJ2-7; 7 nucleotides align to TRBD2. The CDR3 is made up of 13 amino acids. The germline CDR1 and CDR2 sequences are MDHEN and SYDVKM. V lost 3 bases and J lost 4; bases outside the gene matches: 3. As DNA, the CDR3 is TGTGCCAGCAGTTTGGGCGGGGGTTACGAGCAGTACTTC. This codes for CASSLGGGYEQYF.

The chain carries TRBV6-5 and TRBJ2-5; possibly TRBD2 for D (5 bases). This CDR3 has 13 residues. Germline V lookup: CDR1 MNHEY, CDR2 SVGAGI. The V gene lost 10 bases and the J gene lost 5 bases, with 17 bases spanning the gap. The CDR3 sequence: CATLTGSGETQYF. CDR3 DNA sequence: TGTGCCACCCTGACGGGGTCGGGCGAGACCCAGTACTTC.

This clone occurred once. The chain recombines TRBV27 with TRBJ2-7; tentative D call: TRBD2 (5 bases). This CDR3 spans 13 amino acids. CDR1 is MNHEY, CDR2 SMNVEV, per germline (reference sequence). V lost 7 bases, J lost 1 base, and 11 bases lay in between. The CDR3 DNA reads TGTGCCAGCACAAGAGCGGAGTCCTACGAGCAGTACTTC. This codes for CASTRAESYEQYF.

The CDR3 is CASSLDPPGTSTDTQYF. The CDR3 DNA reads as TGTGCCAGCAGCTTAGATCCTCCGGGAACCTCTACAGATACGCAGTATTTT. The V call is TRBV7-9, the J call TRBJ2-3; perhaps TRBD2 as D (5 bases). V was shortened by 1 base and J by 3 bases, with 17 bases between the two germline ends. This CDR3 region has 17 residues. Germline V gene sequence: CDR1 SEHNR, CDR2 FQNEAQ (reference sequence). The full variable domain, rest sourced from reference TRBV7-9 and TRBJ2-3, is DTGVSQNPRHKITKRGQNVTFRCDPISEHNRLYWYRQTLGQGPEFLTYFQNEAQLEKSRLLSDRFSAERPKGSFSTLEIQRTEQGDSAMYLCASSLDPPGTSTDTQYFGPGTRLTVL.

This chain connects TRBV15 to TRBJ2-7; 7 positions match TRBD1. The trim removed 4 bases at V and 7 bases at J, leaving 4 bases unmatched. This CDR3 has 12 amino acids. Looked up from germline, CDR1 is LNHNV and CDR2 is YYDKDF (reference sequence). The CDR3 region is CATSNTGVEQYF. Here the CDR3 DNA reads TGTGCCACCAGCAACACAGGGGTTGAGCAGTACTTC.

There are a few counts of this clone. The rearrangement joins TRBV2 to TRBJ2-7, with TRBD2 matching 11 bases. Germline V gene data show CDR1 as SNHLY and CDR2 as FYNNEI. The CDR3 covers 19 residues. The V gene end was trimmed by 8 bases and the J gene end by 2 bases; junction bases not matched to a gene: 20. The CDR3 loop is CASQVRPELAGDDPYEQYF. The CDR3 DNA reads as TGTGCCAGCCAAGTCCGGCCCGAACTAGCGGGAGACGACCCCTACGAGCAGTACTTC. Supplemented by reference TRBV2 and TRBJ2-7, the full variable domain reads EPEVTQTPSHQVTQMGQEVILRCVPISNHLYFYWYRQILGQKVEFLVSFYNNEISEKSEIFDDQFSVERPDGSNFTLKIRSTKLEDSAMYFCASQVRPELAGDDPYEQYFGPGTRLTVT.

This chain links TRBV2 with TRBJ2-3, with 7 bases that match TRBD1. The CDR3 totals 11 residues. Trimming at V came to 5 bases and at J to 10 bases, leaving 3 bases not matched to a gene. The germline gives CDR1 SNHLY, CDR2 FYNNEI. The CDR3 sequence is CASSSTGSQYF. The DNA for the CDR3 is TGTGCCAGCAGTTCGACAGGGTCGCAGTATTTT. Full variable domain (outside the CDR3, taken from reference TRBV2 and TRBJ2-3): EPEVTQTPSHQVTQMGQEVILRCVPISNHLYFYWYRQILGQKVEFLVSFYNNEISEKSEIFDDQFSVERPDGSNFTLKIRSTKLEDSAMYFCASSSTGSQYFGPGTRLTVL.

This clone has more than one count but fewer than ten. The CDR3 region is CANRGVVIYGYTF. The CDR3 nucleotides are TGTGCCAACAGGGGCGTGGTAATTTATGGCTACACCTTC. The V call is TRBV6-1, the J call TRBJ1-2; 7 bases agree with TRBD1. CDR3 length: 13 amino acids. CDR1 is MNHNS, CDR2 SASEGT, per germline. V shed 10 bases, J shed 5 bases, and the junction held 10 bases outside the gene matches.